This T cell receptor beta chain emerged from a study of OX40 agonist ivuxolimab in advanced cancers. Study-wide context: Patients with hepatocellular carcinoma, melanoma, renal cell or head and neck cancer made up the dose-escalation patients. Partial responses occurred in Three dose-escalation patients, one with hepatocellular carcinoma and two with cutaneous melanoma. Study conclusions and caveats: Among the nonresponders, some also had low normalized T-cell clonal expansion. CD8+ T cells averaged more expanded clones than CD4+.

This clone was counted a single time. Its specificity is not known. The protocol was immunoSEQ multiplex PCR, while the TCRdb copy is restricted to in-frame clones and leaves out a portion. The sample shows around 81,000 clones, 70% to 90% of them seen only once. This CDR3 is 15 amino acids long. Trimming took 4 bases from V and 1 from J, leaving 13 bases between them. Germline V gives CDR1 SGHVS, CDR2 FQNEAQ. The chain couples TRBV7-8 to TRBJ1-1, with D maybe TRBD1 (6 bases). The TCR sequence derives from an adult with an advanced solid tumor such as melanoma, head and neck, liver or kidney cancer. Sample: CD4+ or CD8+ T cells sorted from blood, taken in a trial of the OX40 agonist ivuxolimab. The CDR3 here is CASSWGGDKNTEAFF. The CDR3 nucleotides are TGTGCCAGCAGCTGGGGGGGGGACAAGAACACTGAAGCTTTCTTT.